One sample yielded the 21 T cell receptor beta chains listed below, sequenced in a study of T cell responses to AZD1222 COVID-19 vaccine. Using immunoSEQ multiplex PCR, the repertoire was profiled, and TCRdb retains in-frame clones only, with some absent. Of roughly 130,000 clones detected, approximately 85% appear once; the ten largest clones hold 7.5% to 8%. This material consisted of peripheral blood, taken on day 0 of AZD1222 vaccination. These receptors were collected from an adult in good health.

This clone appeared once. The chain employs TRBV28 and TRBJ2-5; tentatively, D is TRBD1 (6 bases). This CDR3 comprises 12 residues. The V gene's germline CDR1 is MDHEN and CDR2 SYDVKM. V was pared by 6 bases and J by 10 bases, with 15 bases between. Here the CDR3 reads CASSRGQGNQYF. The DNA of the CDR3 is TGTGCCAGCAGCCGGGGTCAGGGGAACCAGTACTTC.

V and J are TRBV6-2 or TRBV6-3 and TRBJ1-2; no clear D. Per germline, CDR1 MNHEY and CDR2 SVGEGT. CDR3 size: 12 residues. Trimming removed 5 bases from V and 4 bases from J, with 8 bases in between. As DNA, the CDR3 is TGTGCCAGCAGTGCAGAGACCTATGGCTACACCTTC. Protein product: CASSAETYGYTF.

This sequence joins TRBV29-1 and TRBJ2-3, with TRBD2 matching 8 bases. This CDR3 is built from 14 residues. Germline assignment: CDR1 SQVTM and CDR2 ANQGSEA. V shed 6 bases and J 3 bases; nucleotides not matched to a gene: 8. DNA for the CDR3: TGCAGCGTCAACGCGGGGGGTAGAACAGATACGCAGTATTTT. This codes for CSVNAGGRTDTQYF.

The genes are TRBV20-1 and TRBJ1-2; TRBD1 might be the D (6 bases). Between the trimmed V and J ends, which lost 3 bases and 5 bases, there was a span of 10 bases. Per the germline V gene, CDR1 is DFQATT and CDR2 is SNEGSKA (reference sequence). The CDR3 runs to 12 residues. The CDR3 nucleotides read TGCAGTGCTAGTACAGGGTTATATGGCTACACCTTC. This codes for CSASTGLYGYTF.

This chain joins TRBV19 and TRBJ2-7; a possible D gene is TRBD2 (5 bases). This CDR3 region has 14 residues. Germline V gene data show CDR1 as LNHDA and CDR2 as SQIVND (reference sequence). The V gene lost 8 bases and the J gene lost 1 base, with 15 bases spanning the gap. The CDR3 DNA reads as TGTGCCAGTTCCTCCGGACGGACTTCCTACGAGCAGTACTTC. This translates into CASSSGRTSYEQYF.

CDR3 sequence reads: CAASTLLTSGSLGEQYF. CDR3 sequence (DNA): TGTGCCGCCAGTACCCTTTTGACTAGCGGGAGTCTCGGCGAGCAGTACTTC. This chain links TRBV19 with TRBJ2-7; 12 nucleotides align to TRBD2. This CDR3 has 17 amino acids. Germline V gives CDR1 LNHDA, CDR2 SQIVND (reference sequence). V was clipped by 11 bases and J by 6 bases; unmatched bases: 20.

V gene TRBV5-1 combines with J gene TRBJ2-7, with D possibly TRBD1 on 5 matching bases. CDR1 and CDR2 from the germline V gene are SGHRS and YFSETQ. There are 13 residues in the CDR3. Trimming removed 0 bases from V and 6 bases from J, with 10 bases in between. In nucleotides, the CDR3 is TGCGCCAGCAGCTTGGCTCAGGGTTTCGAGCAGTACTTC. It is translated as CASSLAQGFEQYF.

This CDR3 reads CAIRPDTNTGELFF. DNA for the CDR3: TGTGCCATCAGACCCGACACGAACACCGGGGAGCTGTTTTTT. This rearrangement joins TRBV10-3 to TRBJ2-2, with unresolved D. This CDR3 is built from 14 residues. Trimming took off 6 bases at V and 0 bases at J, with 8 bases between the two ends. The germline CDR1 and CDR2 sequences are ENHRY and SYGVKD.

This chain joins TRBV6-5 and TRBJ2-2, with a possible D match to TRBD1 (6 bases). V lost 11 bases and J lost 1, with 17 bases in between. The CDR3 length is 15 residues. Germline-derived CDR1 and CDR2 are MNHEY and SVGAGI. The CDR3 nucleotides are TGTGCCCTCACTCCCCAGGGGTGGAACACCGGGGAGCTGTTTTTT. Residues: CALTPQGWNTGELFF.

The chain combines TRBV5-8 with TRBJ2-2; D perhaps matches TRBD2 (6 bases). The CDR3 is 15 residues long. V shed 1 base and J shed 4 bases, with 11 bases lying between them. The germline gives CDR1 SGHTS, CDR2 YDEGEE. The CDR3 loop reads CASSLISGVTGELFF. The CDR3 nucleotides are TGTGCCAGCAGCTTGATTAGCGGAGTCACCGGGGAGCTGTTTTTT.

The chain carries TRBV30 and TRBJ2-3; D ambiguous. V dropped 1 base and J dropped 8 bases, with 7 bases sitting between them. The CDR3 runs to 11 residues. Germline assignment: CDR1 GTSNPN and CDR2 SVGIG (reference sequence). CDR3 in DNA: TGTGCCTGGAGTGAGTCGGGTACGCAGTATTTT. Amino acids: CAWSESGTQYF.

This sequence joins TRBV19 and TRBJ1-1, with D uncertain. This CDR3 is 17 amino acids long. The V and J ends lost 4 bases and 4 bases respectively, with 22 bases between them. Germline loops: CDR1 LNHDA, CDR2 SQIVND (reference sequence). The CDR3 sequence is CASSTFDSLRLGTEAFF. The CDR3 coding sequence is TGTGCCAGTAGTACCTTTGATAGTCTCAGACTGGGCACTGAAGCTTTCTTT.

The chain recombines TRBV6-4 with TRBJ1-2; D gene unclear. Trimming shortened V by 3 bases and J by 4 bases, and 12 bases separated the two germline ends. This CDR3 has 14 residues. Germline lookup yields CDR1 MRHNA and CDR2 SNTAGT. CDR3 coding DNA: TGTGCCAGCAGTGAAGAAGCACTGGGCTATGGCTACACCTTC. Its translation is CASSEEALGYGYTF.

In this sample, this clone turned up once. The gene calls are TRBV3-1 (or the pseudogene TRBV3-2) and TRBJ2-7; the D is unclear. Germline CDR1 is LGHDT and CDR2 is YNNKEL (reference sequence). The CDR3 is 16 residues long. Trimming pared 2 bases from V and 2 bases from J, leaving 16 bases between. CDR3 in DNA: TGTGCCAGCAGCCAACGCATGGCCCAACTTCCCTACGAGCAGTACTTC. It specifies CASSQRMAQLPYEQYF.

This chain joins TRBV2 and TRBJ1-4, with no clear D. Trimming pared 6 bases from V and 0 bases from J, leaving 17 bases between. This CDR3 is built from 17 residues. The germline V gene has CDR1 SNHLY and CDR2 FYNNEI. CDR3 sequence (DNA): TGTGCCAGCAGACGGGCGGGGAACCCTGCAACTAATGAAAAACTGTTTTTT. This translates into CASRRAGNPATNEKLFF.

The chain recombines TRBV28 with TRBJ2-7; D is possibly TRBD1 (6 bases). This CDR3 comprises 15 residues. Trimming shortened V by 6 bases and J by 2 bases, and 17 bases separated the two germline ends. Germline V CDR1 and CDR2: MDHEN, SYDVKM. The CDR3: CASRTPSQGPYEQYF. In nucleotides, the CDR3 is TGTGCCAGCAGAACTCCCTCACAGGGCCCCTACGAGCAGTACTTC.

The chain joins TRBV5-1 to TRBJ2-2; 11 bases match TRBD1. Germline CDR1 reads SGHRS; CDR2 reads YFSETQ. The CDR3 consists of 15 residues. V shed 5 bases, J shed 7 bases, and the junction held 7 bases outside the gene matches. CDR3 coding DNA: TGCGCCAGCAGTCGGACAGGGGGCGAAGGCGGGGAGCTGTTTTTT. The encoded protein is CASSRTGGEGGELFF.

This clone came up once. The CDR3: CASSFPGQSYEQYF. The CDR3, as DNA: TGTGCCAGCAGTTTCCCGGGACAGTCCTACGAGCAGTACTTC. This chain connects TRBV28 to TRBJ2-7; the match to TRBD1 covers 7 bases. This CDR3 comprises 14 residues. The germline V gene encodes CDR1 MDHEN and CDR2 SYDVKM. The ends lost 3 bases at V and 1 base at J; junction bases unmatched: 3. Full variable domain (missing parts from reference TRBV28 and TRBJ2-7): DVKVTQSSRYLVKRTGEKVFLECVQDMDHENMFWYRQDPGLGLRLIYFSYDVKMKEKGDIPEGYSVSREKKERFSLILESASTNQTSMYLCASSFPGQSYEQYFGPGTRLTVT.

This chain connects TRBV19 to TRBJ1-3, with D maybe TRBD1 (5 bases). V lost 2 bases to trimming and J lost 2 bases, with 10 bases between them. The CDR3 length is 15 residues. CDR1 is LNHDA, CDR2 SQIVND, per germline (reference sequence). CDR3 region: CASSIPGTTGNTIYF. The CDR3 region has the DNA TGTGCCAGTAGTATACCCGGGACTACTGGAAACACCATATATTTT.

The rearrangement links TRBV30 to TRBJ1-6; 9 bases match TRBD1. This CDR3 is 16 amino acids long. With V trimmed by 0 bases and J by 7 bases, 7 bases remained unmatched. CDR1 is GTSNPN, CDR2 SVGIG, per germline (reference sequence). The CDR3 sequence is CAWSVHPTGGNSPLHF. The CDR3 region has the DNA TGTGCCTGGAGTGTACACCCGACAGGGGGGAATTCACCCCTCCACTTT.

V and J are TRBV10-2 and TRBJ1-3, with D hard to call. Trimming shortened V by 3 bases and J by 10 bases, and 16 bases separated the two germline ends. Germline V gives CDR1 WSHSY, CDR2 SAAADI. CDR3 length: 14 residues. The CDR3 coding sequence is TGCGCCAGCAGTGATCCGGGCCTGCCAGTGACCATATATTTT. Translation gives CASSDPGLPVTIYF.